The T cell receptor (beta chain) described here comes from a study of cytomegalovirus exposure and HLA in healthy donors. To note about this clone: Its antigen is not known.

Primers: 60 Vbeta forward and 13 Jbeta reverse. TCRdb's table, derived via immunoSEQ multiplex PCR, lists solely in-frame clones and lacks some. This repertoire shows over 45,000 clones, 75% to 80% found once; its top ten account for approximately 1.3%. When sampled, the donors appeared nominally healthy, though they likely had unrecorded immune exposures. Trimming removed 0 bases from V and 5 bases from J, with 14 bases in between. This CDR3 has 15 amino acids. Germline assignment: CDR1 SGHRS and CDR2 YFSETQ. Points from the study as a whole: It has been reported that TCR beta sequences accurately predicted the HLA-A and HLA-B alleles of most subjects. A later analysis linked a missense variant in DCLRE1C to the trimming of TCR beta V and J genes.

The TCR sequence derives from a female donor in good health and CMV-seronegative. The V gene is TRBV5-1, the J gene TRBJ1-1, with D tentatively TRBD1 (5 bases). Material: PBMCs. As DNA, the CDR3 is TGCGCCAGCAGCTTGGACAGCTCCAAGGGGACTGAAGCTTTCTTT. The encoded protein is CASSLDSSKGTEAFF.